The clone carrying this TCR beta chain was counted between two and nine times. Its antigen is unidentified. The V gene's germline CDR1 is SGHTA and CDR2 FQGNSA. V was clipped by 5 bases and J by 4 bases, with 8 bases between them. The CDR3 has 13 amino acids. This sample is part of a study of CD8 T cells in ankylosing spondylitis. Study outcomes and limitations: Significantly higher representation of disease-linked clones was reported for matched ankylosing spondylitis synovial fluid.

MiXCR was run by TCRdb on the 5' RACE reads, yielding one entry per CDR3 protein. The repertoire holds roughly 250,000 distinct CDR3 sequences, 8.6% seen once, with over 6.5% in the top ten. The chain carries TRBV7-2 and TRBJ2-2; no firm D call. The clonotype was recovered from a male donor with ankylosing spondylitis or in good health (not recorded which). The sequencing input was blood, either unsorted or a sorted T cell fraction (not recorded which). CDR3 coding DNA: TGTGCCAGCAGCCCAGGACGCACCGGGGAGCTGTTTTTT. It is translated as CASSPGRTGELFF.